These 26 T cell receptor beta chains share one sample of origin, sequenced in a study of beta chain features in type 1 diabetes. Reverse transcribing all isolated RNA meant expressed TCRB transcripts were sequenced. The table came from immunoSEQ multiplex PCR; TCRdb's copy has only in-frame clones and leaves some out. Among 300,000 to 400,000 clones listed, over 10% were seen once. The sample was naive CD4+ T cells from blood. These receptors all stem from a man in his late teens or twenties in good health.

The chain joins TRBV6-6 to TRBJ2-7; 7 nucleotides line up with TRBD2. V lost 2 bases and J lost 6; bases outside the gene matches: 10. Looked up from germline, CDR1 is MNHNY and CDR2 is SVGAGI (reference sequence). CDR3 size: 15 residues. The CDR3: CASSYLRTSSAEQYF. DNA of the CDR3: TGTGCCAGCAGTTACCTTCGGACTAGTTCCGCCGAGCAGTACTTC.

The rearrangement uses TRBV2 and TRBJ2-3; D is possibly TRBD2 (6 bases). V was clipped by 4 bases and J by 0 bases, with 14 bases between them. Germline assignment: CDR1 SNHLY and CDR2 FYNNEI. The CDR3 consists of 16 residues. In nucleotides, the CDR3 is TGTGCCAGCAGTGTAGTTGCGGGGTTTAGCACAGATACGCAGTATTTT. Residues: CASSVVAGFSTDTQYF.

The chain couples TRBV5-1 to TRBJ2-6; TRBD2 agrees at 9 bases. With 0 bases clipped from V and 2 bases from J, the junction kept 6 bases outside the gene matches. This CDR3 is 18 amino acids long. CDR1 SGHRS and CDR2 YFSETQ come from the germline V gene. Written as DNA, the CDR3 is TGCGCCAGCAGCTTGGTTCTAGCGGGATCTACTGGGGCCAACGTCCTGACTTTC. This gives the protein CASSLVLAGSTGANVLTF.

The sample holds a few counts of this clone. The chain is built from TRBV5-4 and TRBJ2-7; D possibly corresponds to TRBD2 (5 bases). Germline V gene data show CDR1 as SGHNT and CDR2 as YYREEE (reference sequence). V lost 5 bases and J 6 bases, leaving 18 bases between the germline ends. The CDR3 sequence is 14 residues long. As DNA, the CDR3 is TGTGCCAGCAGTGGAAAGCAGGACTCAGGCGAGCAGTACTTC. This encodes CASSGKQDSGEQYF.

This clone was picked up a small number of times. V and J are TRBV21-1 and TRBJ2-7; the tabulated D call, TRBD2, remains unverified against the DNA. TRBV21-1 is labeled a pseudogene. The CDR3 length is 15 residues. CDR3 amino acids: CASSKGPTIPYEQYF. DNA of the CDR3: TGTGCCAGCAGCAAAGGACCCACTATTCCCTACGAGCAGTACTTC.

There are a few counts of this clone. The chain recombines TRBV2 with TRBJ1-1, with D unresolved. The V gene's germline CDR1 is SNHLY and CDR2 FYNNEI. The CDR3 runs 13 residues. Trimming cost V 7 bases and J 2 bases, with 11 bases left between them. The CDR3 loop reads CASTVTENTEAFF. CDR3 DNA: TGTGCCAGCACTGTCACAGAAAACACTGAAGCTTTCTTT. Looking up the rest from reference TRBV2 and TRBJ1-1 gives the full variable domain: EPEVTQTPSHQVTQMGQEVILRCVPISNHLYFYWYRQILGQKVEFLVSFYNNEISEKSEIFDDQFSVERPDGSNFTLKIRSTKLEDSAMYFCASTVTENTEAFFGQGTRLTVV.

The V gene is TRBV7-3, the J gene TRBJ2-7; possible D gene TRBD2, 5 bases. The germline V gene has CDR1 SGHTA and CDR2 FQGTGA. The CDR3 is 14 amino acids. V lost 2 bases, J lost 6 bases, and 14 bases lay in between. CDR3 amino acids: CASSLYGAGGEQYF. The CDR3 DNA sequence: TGTGCCAGCAGCTTATATGGCGCGGGTGGCGAGCAGTACTTC.

The table lists this clone with a few counts. An end of the junction differs from the germline gene, which may be a read error. This sequence joins TRBV14 and TRBJ2-7, with D possibly TRBD2 on 5 matching bases. Looked up from germline, CDR1 is SGHDN and CDR2 is FVKESK. This CDR3 comprises 13 residues. The CDR3 region has the DNA TGTGCCAGCAGCCAAGATTTTGGAGACTACCCGGACTTC. It specifies CASSQDFGDYPDF.

This rearrangement joins TRBV6-5 to TRBJ2-1, with 8 bases that match TRBD1. Germline V lookup: CDR1 MNHEY, CDR2 SVGAGI. The CDR3 runs 16 residues. The V segment lost 0 bases and the J segment 4 bases; nucleotides outside the gene matches: 5. The CDR3 DNA sequence: TGTGCCAGCAGTTACTCGATGGGACAGGAGTACAATGAGCAGTTCTTC. Amino acid sequence: CASSYSMGQEYNEQFF.

The gene calls are TRBV9 and TRBJ1-3, with D maybe TRBD1 (6 bases). The V and J ends lost 0 bases and 0 bases respectively, with 16 bases between them. The CDR3 sequence is 18 residues long. Germline CDR1 and CDR2: SGDLS and YYNGEE. CDR3 region: CASSVGRRGASSGNTIYF. For the CDR3, the DNA is TGTGCCAGCAGCGTAGGTCGTCGGGGGGCGTCCTCTGGAAACACCATATATTTT.

This clone was detected only once. J is TRBJ2-5 and V is TRBV6-6; D is possibly TRBD2 (6 bases). The germline gives CDR1 MNHNY, CDR2 SVGAGI (reference sequence). CDR3 size: 14 residues. The V gene lost 5 bases and the J gene lost 7 bases, with 17 bases spanning the gap. The CDR3 sequence is CASSQTSGGWTQYF. The CDR3 nucleotides read TGTGCCAGCAGTCAGACTAGTGGAGGGTGGACCCAGTACTTC.

The chain has TRBV4-2 and TRBJ2-7; 10 bases fit TRBD2. V gave up 4 bases and J gave up 4 bases; unmatched junction bases: 10. Germline values: CDR1 LGHNA, CDR2 YNFKEQ. This CDR3 comprises 16 residues. The DNA for the CDR3 is TGTGCCAGCAGCCCGGGGAGAGCGGGGGGGCCGTACGAGCAGTACTTC. It is translated as CASSPGRAGGPYEQYF.

The J gene is TRBJ1-2, the V gene TRBV28; D possibly corresponds to TRBD1 (5 bases). Per germline, CDR1 MDHEN and CDR2 SYDVKM. V dropped 7 bases and J dropped 2 bases, with 20 bases sitting between them. The CDR3 sequence is 16 residues long. CDR3 nucleotides: TGTGCCAGCAAAGGGGCAGTAGACATCGGAAACTATGGCTACACCTTC. As protein: CASKGAVDIGNYGYTF.

This clone was seen only a few times. V and J are TRBV9 and TRBJ2-3; tentative D call: TRBD1 (6 bases). The V end was cut by 0 bases, the J end by 1 base, with 12 bases between. The CDR3 sequence is 16 residues long. Germline V lookup: CDR1 SGDLS, CDR2 YYNGEE. In DNA form, the CDR3 reads TGTGCCAGCAGCGTAGGGACAGCCCAAGGCACAGATACGCAGTATTTT. It specifies CASSVGTAQGTDTQYF.

The chain links TRBV5-5 to TRBJ2-1; no firm D call. CDR3 length: 12 amino acids. Germline V gene lookup returns CDR1 SGHKS and CDR2 YYEKEE (reference sequence). Trimming took 3 bases from V and 3 from J, leaving 4 bases between them. The CDR3 nucleotides read TGTGCCAGCAGCTCCGTCTACAATGAGCAGTTCTTC. It encodes CASSSVYNEQFF.

The table lists this clone with a few counts. V gene TRBV18 combines with J gene TRBJ2-5; no reliable D call. Germline CDR1 is KGHSH and CDR2 is LQKENI. The V gene lost 3 bases and the J gene lost 5 bases, with 7 bases spanning the gap. This CDR3 region has 12 residues. CDR3 amino acids: CASSPTAETQYF. The CDR3 DNA reads as TGTGCCAGCTCACCTACCGCGGAGACCCAGTACTTC. The full variable domain, its missing parts supplied by reference TRBV18 and TRBJ2-5, is NAGVMQNPRHLVRRRGQEARLRCSPMKGHSHVYWYRQLPEEGLKFMVYLQKENIIDESGMPKERFSAEFPKEGPSILRIQQVVRGDSAAYFCASSPTAETQYFGPGTRLLVL.

The chain recombines TRBV21-1 with TRBJ2-1; TRBD2 was called by the table and not checked on the DNA. TRBV21-1 is labeled a pseudogene. The CDR3 extends over 13 amino acids. As DNA, the CDR3 is TGTGCCAGCAGCAAAGGGGAACTAGCCCCGCAGTTCTTC. Encoded protein: CASSKGELAPQFF.

This clone occurred a few times. V and J are TRBV7-3 and TRBJ2-1; tentative D call: TRBD2 (5 bases). V dropped 2 bases and J dropped 6 bases, with 14 bases sitting between them. There are 15 residues in the CDR3. Looked up from germline, CDR1 is SGHTA and CDR2 is FQGTGA. The CDR3 sequence: CASSLLGSSSNEQFF. The CDR3 nucleotides are TGTGCCAGCAGCTTATTGGGATCTAGCTCCAATGAGCAGTTCTTC.

The V and J genes are TRBV6-6 and TRBJ2-5; 7 bases are a match to TRBD2. The germline V gene encodes CDR1 MNHNY and CDR2 SVGAGI (reference sequence). The CDR3 contains 14 residues. The V and J ends lost 8 bases and 4 bases, in that order; junction bases with no gene match: 10. CDR3 sequence: CASQSPGEGETQYF. The DNA of the CDR3 is TGTGCCAGCCAAAGCCCTGGGGAGGGAGAGACCCAGTACTTC.

Concerning this clone: This same CDR3 is encoded by further DNA sequences in the sample. The chain uses TRBV28 and TRBJ1-2; D possibly corresponds to TRBD1 (5 bases). The CDR3 has 13 residues. V was pared by 3 bases and J by 8 bases, with 13 bases between. In germline, CDR1 is MDHEN, CDR2 SYDVKM. The CDR3 is CASSLGQGGGYTF. Written as DNA, the CDR3 is TGTGCCAGCAGTTTGGGGCAGGGTGGCGGCTACACCTTC.

The chain uses TRBV7-3 and TRBJ2-5, with 10 bases fitting TRBD2. This CDR3 has 17 amino acids. J was trimmed by 0 bases and V by 4 bases; bases with no gene match: 8. Looked up from germline, CDR1 is SGHTA and CDR2 is FQGTGA. CDR3 protein: CASSSNSGRLYQETQYF. Written as DNA, the CDR3 is TGTGCCAGCAGCTCGAATAGCGGGAGGCTGTACCAAGAGACCCAGTACTTC.

This clone has only a few counts. The J gene is TRBJ1-5, the V gene TRBV5-4; 7 positions match TRBD1. CDR1 is SGHNT and CDR2 is YYREEE in the germline V gene (reference sequence). This CDR3 comprises 14 residues. After removal of 0 bases from V and 5 bases from J, the junction contained 2 bases not matched to a gene. The CDR3 nucleotides are TGTGCCAGCAGCTTGGATCAGGGGGATCAGCCCCAGCATTTT. Its translation is CASSLDQGDQPQHF.

This clone has more than one count but fewer than ten. The rearrangement uses TRBV7-8 and TRBJ1-2; unclear D gene. CDR1 is SGHVS and CDR2 is FQNEAQ in the germline V gene. V shed 5 bases and J shed 8 bases, with 21 bases lying between them. The CDR3 has 15 residues. The CDR3 DNA reads TGTGCCAGCAGCGCGATGGCGGGCCCCTTTGACGGCTACACCTTC. Its translation is CASSAMAGPFDGYTF. Full variable domain (remainder filled in from reference TRBV7-8 and TRBJ1-2): GAGVSQSPRYKVAKRGQDVALRCDPISGHVSLFWYQQALGQGPEFLTYFQNEAQLDKSGLPSDRFFAERPEGSVSTLKIQRTQQEDSAVYLCASSAMAGPFDGYTFGSGTRLTVV.

In its sample, this clone was seen a few times. The chain couples TRBV28 to TRBJ2-7, with TRBD2 matching 12 bases. CDR3 size: 14 residues. The germline V gene encodes CDR1 MDHEN and CDR2 SYDVKM. Trimming cost V 6 bases and J 5 bases; bases outside gene matches: 5. CDR3 protein: CASRGGLAGNEQYF. The CDR3 DNA follows: TGTGCCAGCAGAGGAGGACTAGCGGGAAACGAGCAGTACTTC.

This clone has only a few counts. The CDR3 spells CASSQGLRLARNEQFF. In DNA, the CDR3 is TGTGCCAGCAGCCAAGGGTTAAGGCTAGCGCGAAATGAGCAGTTCTTC. The chain is built from TRBV4-2 and TRBJ2-1; D is possibly TRBD2 (6 bases). CDR3 size: 16 residues. Trimming left V 1 base short and J 7 bases short, with 17 bases between. Germline CDR1 is LGHNA and CDR2 is YNFKEQ.

CDR3 nucleotide sequence: TGTGCCAGCAGCCAAGGACTAGCGCATGAGCAGTTCTTC. Translated: CASSQGLAHEQFF. The chain recombines TRBV27 with TRBJ2-1; 9 bases fit TRBD2. Per the germline V gene, CDR1 is MNHEY and CDR2 is SMNVEV (reference sequence). The junction had 5 bases not matched to a gene; V was cut back by 6 bases and J by 8 bases. CDR3 length: 13 amino acids.